The 21 T cell receptor beta chains given below trace back to one sample, sequenced in a study of T cell repertoires in cytomegalovirus infection. Each CDR3 protein gets one entry after TCRdb re-called the reads with MiXCR. The data contain hundreds of thousands of distinct CDR3 sequences, around 32% of them singletons. Sequencing was performed on PBMCs. These receptors all come from a human donor in good health (CMV status not recorded). Some clones in this sample may be carry-over from other donors' samples.

The rearrangement joins TRBV2 to TRBJ1-2, with D possibly being TRBD1 (6 bases). V was trimmed by 6 bases and J by 0 bases, leaving 8 bases between them. Germline CDR1 is SNHLY and CDR2 is FYNNEI. The CDR3 sequence is 13 residues long. CDR3 DNA: TGTGCCAGCAGCAGGGGTTCTAACTATGGCTACACCTTC. Translated: CASSRGSNYGYTF.

The V call is TRBV6-1, the J call TRBJ2-1; D is unclear. V lost 2 bases to trimming and J lost 0 bases, with 8 bases between them. The CDR3 consists of 15 residues. The germline V gene encodes CDR1 MNHNS and CDR2 SASEGT. The CDR3 reads CASSESTGSYNEQFF. The CDR3 nucleotides read TGTGCCAGCAGTGAAAGCACTGGCTCCTACAATGAGCAGTTCTTC.

V is TRBV7-9 and J is TRBJ2-2, with D perhaps given as TRBD1 or TRBD2 (5 bases each). Germline loops: CDR1 SEHNR, CDR2 FQNEAQ (reference sequence). This CDR3 comprises 11 residues. This CDR3 is CASGTTGELFF. The CDR3 coding sequence is TGTGCTTCAGGGACCACCGGGGAGCTGTTTTTT.

The V call is TRBV5-1, the J call TRBJ2-1; TRBD2 might be the D (6 bases). The CDR3 extends over 17 amino acids. V was trimmed by 1 base and J by 8 bases, leaving 22 bases between them. The germline gives CDR1 SGHRS, CDR2 YFSETQ. CDR3 amino acids: CASSLMAGMRVTDEQFF. In nucleotides, the CDR3 is TGCGCCAGCAGCTTGATGGCGGGGATGAGGGTTACCGATGAGCAGTTCTTC.

For this clonotype: Mismatch with germline at one junction end may stem from a read error. The chain employs TRBV6-5 and TRBJ1-1; D not resolved. The CDR3 runs to 13 residues. Germline assignment: CDR1 MNHEY and CDR2 SVGAGI. CDR3 in amino acids: CASSNSGNTEAFF. The CDR3 DNA reads TGTGCCAGCAGTAACTCAGGGAACACTGAAGCTTTCTTT.

V is TRBV6-5 and J is TRBJ1-3; 7 bases fit TRBD1. Germline-derived CDR1 and CDR2 are MNHEY and SVGAGI. This CDR3 spans 16 amino acids. J lost 2 bases, V lost 6 bases, and 10 bases had no gene match. DNA for the CDR3: TGTGCCAGCAGCACTCGACAGGGCATTACTGGAAACACCATATATTTT. Amino acid sequence: CASSTRQGITGNTIYF.

In regard to this clonotype: It may be a read error: a sequence one base away is much more abundant. The chain carries TRBV6-8 and TRBJ1-6; weak D call: TRBD1 (5 bases). The germline gives CDR1 MNHGY, CDR2 SAAAGT. CDR3 length: 16 residues. With 5 bases removed from V and 6 bases from J, the gap between germline ends came to 17 bases. The CDR3 loop reads CASSSRAGRANSPLHF. The CDR3 bases are TGTGCCAGCAGTAGCCGGGCGGGGCGAGCTAATTCACCCCTCCACTTT.

This clonotype was counted once. A much more abundant neighbour one base away suggests this may be a read error. This chain joins TRBV6-1 and TRBJ2-7, with 10 bases fitting TRBD1. CDR3 length: 15 residues. Germline values: CDR1 MNHNS, CDR2 SASEGT. The CDR3 bases are TGTGCCAGCAGGGGCGGACAGGGGGAACGCTACCAGCAGTACTTC. The encoded protein is CASRGGQGERYQQYF.

This clonotype was seen many times. The CDR3 DNA is TGTGCCAGCAGCCTTTCGGGACAGGGGATTGGCTACACCTTC. Its translation is CASSLSGQGIGYTF. V and J are TRBV7-2 and TRBJ1-2, with 10 nucleotides matching TRBD1. The germline V gene encodes CDR1 SGHTA and CDR2 FQGNSA. V shed 5 bases and J 7 bases; nucleotides not matched to a gene: 7. This CDR3 spans 14 amino acids. Filled out from reference TRBV7-2 and TRBJ1-2, the complete variable domain reads GAGVSQSPSNKVTEKGKDVELRCDPISGHTALYWYRQSLGQGLEFLIYFQGNSAPDKSGLPSDRFSAERTGGSVSTLTIQRTQQEDSAVYLCASSLSGQGIGYTFGSGTRLTVV.

Only a few counts were recorded for this clonotype. This chain joins TRBV4-3 and TRBJ2-2, with 10 bases matching TRBD2. The germline CDR1 and CDR2 sequences are LGHNA and YSLEER. CDR3 size: 16 residues. V was pared by 0 bases and J by 5 bases, with 3 bases of the junction left unmatched. CDR3 loop: CASSQESAGGTGELFF. Here the CDR3 DNA reads TGCGCCAGCAGCCAAGAGTCAGCGGGGGGGACCGGGGAGCTGTTTTTT.

This rearrangement joins TRBV11-2 to TRBJ2-5; a weak D match, TRBD1 (7 bases). Germline values: CDR1 SGHAT, CDR2 FQNNGV. Trimming took 1 base from V and 5 from J, leaving 11 bases between them. The CDR3 sequence is 14 residues long. The chain's CDR3 is CASSLGRGPETQYF. In DNA form, the CDR3 reads TGTGCCAGCAGCTTAGGGAGGGGGCCCGAGACCCAGTACTTC.

The rearrangement joins TRBV14 to TRBJ2-2; 8 bases map to TRBD2. This CDR3 has 17 amino acids. V lost 2 bases to trimming and J lost 4 bases; unmatched junction nucleotides: 9. CDR1 SGHDN and CDR2 FVKESK come from the germline V gene. This CDR3 is CASSQPRTSWSTGELFF. CDR3 coding DNA: TGTGCCAGCAGCCAACCTCGGACTAGCTGGTCCACCGGGGAGCTGTTTTTT.

V gene TRBV12-3 or TRBV12-4 combines with J gene TRBJ1-3; D gene ambiguous. V was cut by 6 bases and J by 2 bases, with 14 bases left in between. The CDR3 sequence is 15 residues long. The CDR3 DNA follows: TGTGCCAGCAGGCTGTTAGGCCAGGCTGGAAACACCATATATTTT. It specifies CASRLLGQAGNTIYF.

CDR3: CASSYQGANEKLFF. The CDR3 nucleotides read TGTGCCAGCAGTTACCAGGGGGCTAATGAAAAACTGTTTTTT. The V call is TRBV6-2 or TRBV6-3, the J call TRBJ1-4; 7 nucleotides align to TRBD1. The CDR3 spans 14 residues. Germline CDR1 MNHEY, CDR2 SVGEGT. J gave up 3 bases and V 2 bases, and 0 bases lay outside the gene matches.

The V gene is TRBV19, the J gene TRBJ1-1; D is unresolved. This CDR3 has 13 residues. Trimming removed 5 bases at V and 8 bases at J, with 15 bases between. CDR1 and CDR2 (germline): LNHDA, SQIVND (reference sequence). CDR3 residues: CASSPRTATEAFF. CDR3 in DNA: TGTGCCAGTAGTCCTCGGACGGCTACCGAAGCTTTCTTT.

This chain joins TRBV10-3 and TRBJ2-3; the D gene is possibly TRBD2 (6 bases). Trimming cost V 0 bases and J 3 bases, with 10 bases left between them. Per the germline V gene, CDR1 is ENHRY and CDR2 is SYGVKD. There are 15 residues in the CDR3. CDR3: CAISESSRGTDTQYF. CDR3 in DNA: TGTGCCATCAGTGAGTCCTCCCGGGGGACAGATACGCAGTATTTT.

The sample holds many counts of this clonotype. V usage is TRBV28 and J usage is TRBJ1-3, with TRBD1 as a possible D gene (5 bases). CDR1 is MDHEN and CDR2 is SYDVKM in the germline V gene. The ends were cut back, 3 bases at V and 0 bases at J, with 12 bases in the middle. The CDR3 loop spans 16 amino acids. CDR3: CASSFIDSPSGNTIYF. The CDR3 DNA is TGTGCCAGCAGTTTCATCGACAGCCCCTCTGGAAACACCATATATTTT.

This clonotype was recorded at least ten times. The V and J genes are TRBV7-2 and TRBJ1-2, with 8 bases that match TRBD1. Per the germline V gene, CDR1 is SGHTA and CDR2 is FQGNSA. Trimming removed 3 bases from V and 8 bases from J; junction bases left unmatched: 14. The CDR3 is 16 residues long. The CDR3 nucleotides are TGTGCCAGCAGCTTTTACTCACCCGACAGGGGTCGAGGCTACACCTTC. Protein product: CASSFYSPDRGRGYTF.

As for this clonotype: The CDR3 does not close with the conserved phenylalanine or tryptophan, likely indicating a read error. The chain employs TRBV4-3 and TRBJ2-5; perhaps TRBD2 as D (5 bases). CDR3 length: 17 amino acids. V lost 0 bases to trimming and J lost 5 bases, with 19 bases between them. Per germline, CDR1 LGHNA and CDR2 YSLEER. The CDR3 sequence: CASSQDIGWGRRETQYL. CDR3 DNA: TGCGCCAGCAGCCAAGATATTGGCTGGGGTAGGAGGGAGACCCAGTACTTA.

This clonotype was detected ten times or more. The rearrangement links TRBV12-3 or TRBV12-4 to TRBJ2-5; 10 nucleotides align to TRBD2. Trimming at V came to 6 bases and at J to 4 bases, leaving 8 bases not matched to a gene. The CDR3 runs to 15 residues. The CDR3 sequence is CASRGLARRGETQYF. The CDR3 DNA follows: TGTGCCAGCAGGGGACTAGCGAGAAGGGGAGAGACCCAGTACTTC.

The V and J genes are TRBV5-6 and TRBJ1-2; no definite D call. This CDR3 comprises 15 residues. Looked up from germline, CDR1 is SGHDT and CDR2 is YYEEEE. Trimming took off 3 bases at V and 3 bases at J, with 15 bases between the two ends. This CDR3 reads CASSSEETEHYGYTF. Here the CDR3 DNA reads TGTGCCAGCAGCTCGGAGGAGACGGAGCACTATGGCTACACCTTC.